This TCR beta chain originates from a study of blood T cells in healthy people across ages. Details on this clonotype: No antigen is known for it. Its ends do not fully match the called genes, so a read error is possible.

General study findings and limits: With age, beta diversity per million T cells declined roughly linearly, significantly by 40.

A second about 7 to 12 cycle PCR used barcoded and J-beta primers. TCRdb fed the 5' RACE reads into MiXCR, producing one record per CDR3 protein. The data contain about 940,000 distinct CDR3 sequences, approximately 49% of them seen just once; the ten biggest clones take up under 15%. The CDR3 is 17 residues long. Looked up from germline, CDR1 is MNHEY and CDR2 is SMNVEV (reference sequence). The V gene is TRBV27, the J gene TRBJ1-2; maybe TRBD1 (6 bases). This receptor was taken from a man aged 25 to 40 in good health. The sequencing sample was made of blood. In DNA form, the CDR3 reads TGTGCCAGCAGTTTATTAACGGGTAGGGGGGGCTACTATGGCTCCACCTTC. Translated, it gives CASSLLTGRGGYYGSTF.